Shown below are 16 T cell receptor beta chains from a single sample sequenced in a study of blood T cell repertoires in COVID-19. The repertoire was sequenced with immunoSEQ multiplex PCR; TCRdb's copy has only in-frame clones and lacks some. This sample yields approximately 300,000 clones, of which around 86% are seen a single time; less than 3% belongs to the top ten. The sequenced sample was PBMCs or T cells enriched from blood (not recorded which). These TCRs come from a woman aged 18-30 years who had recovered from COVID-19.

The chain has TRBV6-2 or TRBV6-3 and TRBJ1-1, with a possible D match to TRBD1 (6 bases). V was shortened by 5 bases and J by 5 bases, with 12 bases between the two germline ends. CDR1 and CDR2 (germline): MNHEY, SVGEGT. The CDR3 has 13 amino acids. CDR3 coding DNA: TGTGCCAGCAGTCCCGTGCAGGGGACTGAAGCTTTCTTT. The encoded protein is CASSPVQGTEAFF.

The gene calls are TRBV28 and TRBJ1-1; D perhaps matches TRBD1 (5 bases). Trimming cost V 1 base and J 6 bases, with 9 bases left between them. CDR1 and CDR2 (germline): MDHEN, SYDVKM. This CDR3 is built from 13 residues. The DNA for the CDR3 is TGTGCCAGCAGTTTATCCGCGACAGCTGAAGCTTTCTTT. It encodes CASSLSATAEAFF. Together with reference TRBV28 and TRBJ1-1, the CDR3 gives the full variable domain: DVKVTQSSRYLVKRTGEKVFLECVQDMDHENMFWYRQDPGLGLRLIYFSYDVKMKEKGDIPEGYSVSREKKERFSLILESASTNQTSMYLCASSLSATAEAFFGQGTRLTVV.

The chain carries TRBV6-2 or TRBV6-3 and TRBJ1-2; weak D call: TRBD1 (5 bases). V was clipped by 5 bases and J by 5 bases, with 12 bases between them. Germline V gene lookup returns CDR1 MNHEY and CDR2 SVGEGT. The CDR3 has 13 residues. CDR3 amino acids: CASSAGPFYGYTF. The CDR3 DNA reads TGTGCCAGCAGTGCGGGACCTTTTTATGGCTACACCTTC.

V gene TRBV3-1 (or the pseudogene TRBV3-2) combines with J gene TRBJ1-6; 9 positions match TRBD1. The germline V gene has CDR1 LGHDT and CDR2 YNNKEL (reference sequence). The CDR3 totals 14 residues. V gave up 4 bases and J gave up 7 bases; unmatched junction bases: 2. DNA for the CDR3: TGTGCCAGCAGCCGAGGGACAGGGAATTCACCCCTCCACTTT. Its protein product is CASSRGTGNSPLHF.

The CDR3 DNA follows: TGTGCCAGTGGGGACAGGGCAGACCAGCCCCAGCATTTT. This gives the protein CASGDRADQPQHF. The chain has TRBV19 and TRBJ1-5; 9 nucleotides align to TRBD1. Germline V gene sequence: CDR1 LNHDA, CDR2 SQIVND (reference sequence). CDR3 length equals 13 residues. V was clipped by 8 bases and J by 7 bases; unmatched bases: 6.

CDR3 amino acids: CACTGGTEAFF. CDR3 coding DNA: TGTGCCTGTACAGGGGGCACTGAAGCTTTCTTT. V gene TRBV30 combines with J gene TRBJ1-1; 8 bases match TRBD1. In germline, CDR1 is GTSNPN, CDR2 SVGIG (reference sequence). V shed 6 bases and J 4 bases; nucleotides not matched to a gene: 1. The CDR3 has 11 amino acids.

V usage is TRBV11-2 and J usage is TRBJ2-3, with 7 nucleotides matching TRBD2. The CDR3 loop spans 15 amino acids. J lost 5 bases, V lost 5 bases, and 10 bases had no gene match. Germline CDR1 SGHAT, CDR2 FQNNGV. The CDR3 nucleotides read TGTGCCAGCAGCCGATGGGACCGGGGGGTAGATACGCAGTATTTT. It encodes CASSRWDRGVDTQYF.

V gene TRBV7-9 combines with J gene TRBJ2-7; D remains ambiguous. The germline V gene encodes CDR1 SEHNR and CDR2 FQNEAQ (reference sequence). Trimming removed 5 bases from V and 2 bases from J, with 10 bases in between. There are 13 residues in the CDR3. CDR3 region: CASSGTEAYEQYF. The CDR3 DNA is TGTGCCAGCAGCGGCACAGAAGCCTACGAGCAGTACTTC.

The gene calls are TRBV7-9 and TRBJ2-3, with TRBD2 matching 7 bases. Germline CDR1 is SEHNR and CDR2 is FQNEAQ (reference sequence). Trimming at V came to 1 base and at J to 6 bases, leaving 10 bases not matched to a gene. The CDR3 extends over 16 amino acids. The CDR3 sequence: CASSLETSRSWDTQYF. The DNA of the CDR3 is TGTGCCAGCAGCTTAGAGACTAGCCGGAGCTGGGATACGCAGTATTTT.

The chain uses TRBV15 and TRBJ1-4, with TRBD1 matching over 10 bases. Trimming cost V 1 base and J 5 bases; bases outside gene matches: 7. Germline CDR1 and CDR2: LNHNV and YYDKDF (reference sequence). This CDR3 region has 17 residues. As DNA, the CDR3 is TGTGCCACCAGCAGAGCGGGCCGGACAGGGGGGAATGAAAAACTGTTTTTT. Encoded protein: CATSRAGRTGGNEKLFF.

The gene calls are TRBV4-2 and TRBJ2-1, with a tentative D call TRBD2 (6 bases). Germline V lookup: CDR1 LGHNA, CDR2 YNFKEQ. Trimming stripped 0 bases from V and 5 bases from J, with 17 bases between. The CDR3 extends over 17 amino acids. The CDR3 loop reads CASSQEFDSGGDNEQFF. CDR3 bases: TGTGCCAGCAGCCAAGAGTTCGATAGCGGAGGGGACAATGAGCAGTTCTTC.

The chain's CDR3 is CASTRGQLYEQYF. CDR3 bases: TGTGCCAGCACCAGAGGGCAACTGTACGAGCAGTACTTC. The rearrangement links TRBV12-3 or TRBV12-4 to TRBJ2-7, with D possibly being TRBD2 (5 bases). The CDR3 sequence is 13 residues long. V lost 7 bases and J lost 4, with 14 bases in between.

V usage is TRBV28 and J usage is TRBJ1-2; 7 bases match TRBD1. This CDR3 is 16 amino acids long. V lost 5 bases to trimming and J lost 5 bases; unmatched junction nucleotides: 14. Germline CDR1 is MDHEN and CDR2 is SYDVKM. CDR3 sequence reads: CASSPLLGGSGYGYTF. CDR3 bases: TGTGCCAGCAGTCCGCTGCTAGGGGGCTCCGGGTATGGCTACACCTTC.

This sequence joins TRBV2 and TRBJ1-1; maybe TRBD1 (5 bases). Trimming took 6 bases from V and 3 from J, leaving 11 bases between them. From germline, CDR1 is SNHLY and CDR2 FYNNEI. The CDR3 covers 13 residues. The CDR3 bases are TGTGCCAGCAGACTCGAACAGGACACTGAAGCTTTCTTT. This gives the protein CASRLEQDTEAFF.

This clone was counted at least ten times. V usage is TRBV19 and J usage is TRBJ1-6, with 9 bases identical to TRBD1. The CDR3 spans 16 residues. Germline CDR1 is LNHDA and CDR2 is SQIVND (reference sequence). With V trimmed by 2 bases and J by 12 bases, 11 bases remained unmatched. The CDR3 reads CASSITGGLSGGPLHF. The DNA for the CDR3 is TGTGCCAGTAGTATAACAGGGGGCCTTAGTGGGGGACCCCTCCACTTT.

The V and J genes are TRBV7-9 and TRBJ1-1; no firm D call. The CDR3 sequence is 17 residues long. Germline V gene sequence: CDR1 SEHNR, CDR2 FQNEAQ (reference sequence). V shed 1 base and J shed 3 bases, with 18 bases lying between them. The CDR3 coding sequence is TGTGCCAGCAGCTTAGACCGGGGTAATTACGGGGACACTGAAGCTTTCTTT. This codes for CASSLDRGNYGDTEAFF. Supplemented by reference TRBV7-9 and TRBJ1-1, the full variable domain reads DTGVSQNPRHKITKRGQNVTFRCDPISEHNRLYWYRQTLGQGPEFLTYFQNEAQLEKSRLLSDRFSAERPKGSFSTLEIQRTEQGDSAMYLCASSLDRGNYGDTEAFFGQGTRLTVV.